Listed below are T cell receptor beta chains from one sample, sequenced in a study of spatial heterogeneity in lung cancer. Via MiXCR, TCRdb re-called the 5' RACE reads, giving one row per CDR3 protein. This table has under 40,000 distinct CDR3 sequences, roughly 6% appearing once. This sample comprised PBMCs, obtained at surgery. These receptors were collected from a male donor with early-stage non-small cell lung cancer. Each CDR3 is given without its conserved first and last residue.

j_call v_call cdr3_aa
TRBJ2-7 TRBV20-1 SAREGGGKSSYEQY
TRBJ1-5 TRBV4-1 ASSQDSRRPQH
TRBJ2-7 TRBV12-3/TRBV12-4 ASSPGLGYEQY
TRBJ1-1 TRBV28 ASSNIQGEAF
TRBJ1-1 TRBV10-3 AIKSTSNTEAF
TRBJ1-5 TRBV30 AWSGGGAGQPQH
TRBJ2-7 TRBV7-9 ASTALVYEQY
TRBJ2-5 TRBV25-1 ASSLRTSGGGTQY
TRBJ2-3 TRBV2 ASSQLTDTQY
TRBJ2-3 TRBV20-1 SAASGSTDTQY
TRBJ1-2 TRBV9 ASSVASGGYYGYT
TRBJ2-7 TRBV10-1 ASSSKDRFYEQY
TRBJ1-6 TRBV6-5 ASRPGLGNSPLH
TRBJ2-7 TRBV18 ASSPTDTYEQY
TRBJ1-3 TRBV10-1 ASTSGGSGNTIY
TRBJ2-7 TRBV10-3 AINRPGSYEQY
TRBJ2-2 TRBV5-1 ASSFLPWGSGGELF
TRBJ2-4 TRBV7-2 ASSLLFLAGPQGKNIQY
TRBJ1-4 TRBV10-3 AISVRPAGEKLF
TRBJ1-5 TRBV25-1 ASSERQGNQPQH
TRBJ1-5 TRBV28 ASSYWDRGANQPQH
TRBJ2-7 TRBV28 ASSHQPGQKVEQY
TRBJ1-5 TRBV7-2 ASSLVTQGISAQH
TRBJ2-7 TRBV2 ASSEQGQAGYEQY
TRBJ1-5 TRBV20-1 SALRQISNQPQH
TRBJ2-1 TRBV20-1 SAIRGQVENEQF
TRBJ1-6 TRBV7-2 ASSLGGTGPFNSPLH
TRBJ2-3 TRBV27 ASSSTSGGASGTDTQY
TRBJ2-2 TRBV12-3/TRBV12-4 ASSLEGPGELF
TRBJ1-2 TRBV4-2 ASSQDGAGTGFRGYT
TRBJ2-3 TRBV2 ASTRRRPSGEEDTQY